Shown below are 31 T cell receptor beta chains from a single sample sequenced in a study of blood T cells in healthy people across ages. Primers used in a second PCR of about 6 to 11 cycles were a sample-barcoded 5' primer and a J-beta primer mix. TCRdb recomputed calls from the 5' RACE reads with MiXCR, one row per CDR3 protein. This table has just over 800,000 distinct CDR3 sequences, approximately 67% appearing once. Sequencing was carried out using blood. The source of these receptors is a young man in good health.

This sequence joins TRBV28 and TRBJ1-1; 9 nucleotides align to TRBD1. Germline V gene lookup returns CDR1 MDHEN and CDR2 SYDVKM. V was pared by 7 bases and J by 4 bases, with 7 bases of the junction left unmatched. CDR3 length: 14 residues. Written as DNA, the CDR3 is TGTGCCAGCACCAAACAGGGGGCCGGCACTGAAGCTTTCTTT. Its protein is CASTKQGAGTEAFF.

The chain joins TRBV6-5 to TRBJ2-3; 9 bases are shared with TRBD1. Germline V gives CDR1 MNHEY, CDR2 SVGAGI. V shed 6 bases and J 4 bases; nucleotides not matched to a gene: 8. CDR3 size: 15 residues. The CDR3 sequence is CASRSGQGSADTQYF. CDR3 sequence (DNA): TGTGCCAGCAGATCAGGACAGGGGAGCGCAGATACGCAGTATTTT.

The rearrangement uses TRBV6-1 and TRBJ2-5; D call uncertain. TRBJ2-7 matches the DNA end more closely, so the J call is doubtful. CDR1 and CDR2 (germline): MNHNS, SASEGT. The CDR3 has 15 amino acids. In DNA, the CDR3 is TGTGCCAGCAGTGAAGAAATTTGGTCAGGCTACGAGCAGTACTTC. Encoded protein: CASSEEIWSGYEQYF.

The rearrangement links TRBV11-3 to TRBJ2-1; D might be TRBD1 or TRBD2, each matching 8 bases. Germline V lookup: CDR1 SGHNT, CDR2 YENEEA. The CDR3 loop spans 19 amino acids. V shed 1 base and J shed 6 bases, with 25 bases lying between them. The CDR3 DNA is TGTGCCAGCAGCTTAGGGACAGGGAGACTGGCGGGGGGTTTCAATGAGCAGTTCTTC. It is translated as CASSLGTGRLAGGFNEQFF.

This clonotype has only a few counts. The gene calls are TRBV12-3 or TRBV12-4 and TRBJ2-5; 8 bases map to TRBD2. V dropped 5 bases and J dropped 2; count of bases not matched to a gene: 13. The CDR3 is 17 residues long. The chain's CDR3 is CASSPRAGAQAQETQYF. In DNA, the CDR3 is TGTGCCAGCAGTCCACGAGCGGGGGCACAGGCTCAAGAGACCCAGTACTTC.

This clonotype was counted a few times. The CDR3 DNA follows: TGCAGTGCAGAGAATATAGGACTAGCGGGGCAAGAGACCCAGTACTTC. Protein: CSAENIGLAGQETQYF. This sequence joins TRBV20-1 and TRBJ2-5; 12 bases are a match to TRBD2. V trimming: 6 bases; J trimming: 2 bases; junction bases outside the gene matches: 10. The CDR3 has 16 amino acids. CDR1 and CDR2 from the germline V gene are DFQATT and SNEGSKA (reference sequence).

CDR3 nucleotides: TGTGCCAGCAGCTTATCCCCGGCGGGGATCGGGTCCTACGAGCAGTACTTC. Protein: CASSLSPAGIGSYEQYF. The rearrangement joins TRBV7-8 to TRBJ2-4, with a weak D call TRBD2 (6 bases). The better agreement between TRBJ2-7 and the DNA end casts doubt on the J call. The CDR3 spans 17 residues. Per the germline V gene, CDR1 is SGHVS and CDR2 is FQNEAQ.

This rearrangement joins TRBV12-3 or TRBV12-4 to TRBJ1-2; 9 nucleotides line up with TRBD1. The CDR3 loop spans 13 amino acids. The junction had 6 bases not matched to a gene; V was cut back by 7 bases and J by 6 bases. Here the CDR3 DNA reads TGTGCCAGCACACTCTGGGACAGGGATGGCTACACCTTC. Translating gives CASTLWDRDGYTF.

V usage is TRBV6-2 or TRBV6-3 and J usage is TRBJ2-1, with D possibly TRBD1 on 5 matching bases. Trimming left V 5 bases short and J 7 bases short, with 12 bases between. Germline V CDR1 and CDR2: MNHEY, SVGEGT. The CDR3 length is 13 residues. The CDR3 loop is CASSNLRVNEQFF. The CDR3 DNA reads as TGTGCCAGCAGTAATCTCAGGGTTAATGAGCAGTTCTTC.

This clonotype was seen only once. The gene calls are TRBV12-3 or TRBV12-4 and TRBJ1-2; D gene unclear. The CDR3 has 12 residues. The V end lost 1 base, the J end lost 8 bases, and 8 bases lay between the germline ends. Here the CDR3 DNA reads TGTGCCAGCAGTTTAGACGGACCGGGCTACACCTTC. It specifies CASSLDGPGYTF.

The rearrangement links TRBV2 to TRBJ2-5; tentatively, D is TRBD2 (6 bases). The ends were cut back, 1 base at V and 11 bases at J, with 29 bases in the middle. Germline-derived CDR1 and CDR2 are SNHLY and FYNNEI. The CDR3 has 18 amino acids. The CDR3 coding sequence is TGTGCCAGCAGTGAAGGGACGGGGGTCGGAGAAAACTACAATGAGCAGTACTTC. Amino acid sequence: CASSEGTGVGENYNEQYF.

This sequence joins TRBV7-2 and TRBJ1-2; tentatively, D is TRBD1 (6 bases). The germline V gene encodes CDR1 SGHTA and CDR2 FQGNSA. V was shortened by 0 bases and J by 4 bases, with 12 bases between the two germline ends. This CDR3 is built from 15 residues. The CDR3 region has the DNA TGTGCCAGCAGCTTAGCGGAGGGGGTCTTCTATGGCTACACCTTC. Its protein product is CASSLAEGVFYGYTF. Using reference TRBV7-2 and TRBJ1-2 for the parts outside the CDR3, the full variable domain is GAGVSQSPSNKVTEKGKDVELRCDPISGHTALYWYRQSLGQGLEFLIYFQGNSAPDKSGLPSDRFSAERTGGSVSTLTIQRTQQEDSAVYLCASSLAEGVFYGYTFGSGTRLTVV.

V usage is TRBV7-2 and J usage is TRBJ1-2; a weak D match, TRBD1 (6 bases). Looked up from germline, CDR1 is SGHTA and CDR2 is FQGNSA. The germline V and J ends were trimmed by 5 bases and 7 bases, with 14 bases remaining between them. This CDR3 has 13 amino acids. DNA of the CDR3: TGTGCCAGCAGCCGAAGGACAGACGGTGGCTACACCTTC. Translation gives CASSRRTDGGYTF.

The gene calls are TRBV5-1 and TRBJ2-1; 7 bases fit TRBD1. Germline trimming cut 8 bases from V and 1 base from J; bases unmatched to any gene: 3. The germline CDR1 and CDR2 sequences are SGHRS and YFSETQ. The CDR3 has 13 residues. The DNA for the CDR3 is TGCGCCAGTAAGGGGGCATCCTACAATGAGCAGTTCTTC. It specifies CASKGASYNEQFF.

V and J are TRBV14 and TRBJ2-6, with unresolved D. This CDR3 comprises 18 residues. The germline V gene has CDR1 SGHDN and CDR2 FVKESK. The V end was cut by 1 base, the J end by 0 bases, with 13 bases between. The CDR3 region is CASSQGVRRFSGANVLTF. The CDR3 region has the DNA TGTGCCAGCAGCCAAGGGGTACGTCGTTTCTCTGGGGCCAACGTCCTGACTTTC.

V usage is TRBV27 and J usage is TRBJ1-5; D is possibly TRBD1 (5 bases). Trimming cost V 4 bases and J 2 bases, with 9 bases left between them. Germline values: CDR1 MNHEY, CDR2 SMNVEV (reference sequence). The CDR3 contains 14 residues. The CDR3 sequence is CASSWDGGNQPQHF. The CDR3 region has the DNA TGTGCCAGCAGTTGGGACGGGGGCAATCAGCCCCAGCATTTT.

The chain couples TRBV5-1 to TRBJ2-4; D possibly matches TRBD1 or TRBD2 (5 bases each). V gave up 0 bases and J gave up 6 bases, with 16 bases separating them. CDR1 is SGHRS, CDR2 YFSETQ, per germline. This CDR3 region has 16 residues. The CDR3 reads CASSLGGRGRGNIQYF. In DNA, the CDR3 is TGCGCCAGCAGCTTGGGAGGACGGGGTAGGGGAAACATTCAGTACTTC.

The chain couples TRBV29-1 to TRBJ2-3, with 9 bases that match TRBD2. Germline loops: CDR1 SQVTM, CDR2 ANQGSEA. The CDR3 has 14 residues. The junction had 11 bases not matched to a gene; V was cut back by 7 bases and J by 6 bases. CDR3 sequence reads: CSAGGGGATDTQYF. CDR3 sequence (DNA): TGCAGCGCGGGTGGCGGGGGGGCTACCGATACGCAGTATTTT.

The V and J genes are TRBV7-2 and TRBJ2-3, with 9 bases fitting TRBD2. The CDR3 sequence is 16 residues long. CDR1 SGHTA and CDR2 FQGNSA come from the germline V gene. V gave up 3 bases and J gave up 4 bases; unmatched junction bases: 8. CDR3 sequence: CASSLTGTSNPDTQYF. The CDR3 DNA sequence: TGTGCCAGCAGCTTGACCGGGACTAGCAACCCAGATACGCAGTATTTT.

Only a few counts were recorded for this clonotype. J is TRBJ1-3 and V is TRBV7-9; TRBD1 aligns across 7 bases. This CDR3 contains 15 residues. Germline V gives CDR1 SEHNR, CDR2 FQNEAQ (reference sequence). Trimming cost V 5 bases and J 3 bases; bases outside gene matches: 7. DNA for the CDR3: TGTGCCAGCAGCCCCACAGGGGCCTATGGAAACACCATATATTTT. Residues: CASSPTGAYGNTIYF.

This clonotype came up once. The chain couples TRBV28 to TRBJ2-7, with a tentative D call TRBD2 (5 bases). This CDR3 contains 14 residues. Per the germline V gene, CDR1 is MDHEN and CDR2 is SYDVKM. Trimming shortened V by 2 bases and J by 3 bases, and 11 bases separated the two germline ends. CDR3 DNA sequence: TGTGCCAGCAGTTTAACACTAGGATACTACGAGCAGTACTTC. Its translation is CASSLTLGYYEQYF.

Here the CDR3 DNA reads TGTGCCAGCAGTGGTCGGGGGAGCACTGAAGCTTTCTTT. This sequence encodes CASSGRGSTEAFF. The chain uses TRBV2 and TRBJ1-1; the D gene is possibly TRBD1 (5 bases). Trimming took off 4 bases at V and 4 bases at J, with 10 bases between the two ends. CDR1 and CDR2 (germline): SNHLY, FYNNEI. The CDR3 loop spans 13 amino acids.

The table lists this clonotype with many counts. V is TRBV4-2 and J is TRBJ2-2; tentative D call: TRBD1 (5 bases). Germline V gene sequence: CDR1 LGHNA, CDR2 YNFKEQ. Trimming took off 1 base at V and 1 base at J, with 10 bases between the two ends. The CDR3 has 16 residues. The CDR3 reads CASSQVPGLNTGELFF. As DNA, the CDR3 is TGTGCCAGCAGCCAAGTCCCAGGGCTGAACACCGGGGAGCTGTTTTTT.

The chain carries TRBV9 and TRBJ2-3; D ambiguous. V dropped 1 base and J dropped 5 bases, with 8 bases sitting between them. The CDR3 length is 13 residues. Germline CDR1 reads SGDLS; CDR2 reads YYNGEE. DNA for the CDR3: TGTGCCAGCAGCGTATCTGTGGAAGATACGCAGTATTTT. This gives the protein CASSVSVEDTQYF.

This chain joins TRBV7-2 and TRBJ2-1; perhaps TRBD2 as D (6 bases). This CDR3 is 14 amino acids long. V was cut by 5 bases and J by 9 bases, with 17 bases left in between. Germline CDR1 and CDR2: SGHTA and FQGNSA. The CDR3 nucleotides are TGTGCCAGCAGCCTATACCCTAGTAGCGGTGAGCAGTTCTTC. As protein: CASSLYPSSGEQFF.

J is TRBJ2-5 and V is TRBV11-1; 8 positions agree with TRBD1. This CDR3 has 14 residues. The V gene's germline CDR1 is SGHAT and CDR2 FQDESV (reference sequence). After removal of 5 bases from V and 0 bases from J, the junction contained 2 bases not matched to a gene. CDR3 bases: TGTGCCAGCAGCCCGGGACAGGACCAAGAGACCCAGTACTTC. Protein sequence: CASSPGQDQETQYF.

The J gene is TRBJ2-7, the V gene TRBV7-2; 8 nucleotides line up with TRBD1. The junction had 11 bases not matched to a gene; V was cut back by 5 bases and J by 5 bases. CDR3 length: 15 residues. Germline-derived CDR1 and CDR2 are SGHTA and FQGNSA. CDR3 sequence: CASSQRDRWGDEQYF. The CDR3 nucleotides are TGTGCCAGCAGCCAGAGGGACAGGTGGGGAGACGAGCAGTACTTC.

This clonotype was seen only a few times. The V call is TRBV12-3 or TRBV12-4, the J call TRBJ1-6; D not resolved. Trimming removed 1 base from V and 6 bases from J, with 19 bases in between. The CDR3 sequence is 18 residues long. For the CDR3, the DNA is TGTGCCAGCAGTTTAGGTGGAGCACTCCGCCACCTTAATTCACCCCTCCACTTT. As protein: CASSLGGALRHLNSPLHF.

This clonotype has a handful of counts. The chain couples TRBV7-2 to TRBJ2-1, with D unresolved. V was pared by 6 bases and J by 4 bases, with 4 bases between. The CDR3 contains 11 residues. CDR1 and CDR2 from the germline V gene are SGHTA and FQGNSA. CDR3 coding DNA: TGTGCCAGCAGGAAATACAATGAGCAGTTCTTC. Its translation is CASRKYNEQFF.

This clonotype was detected only a few times. The chain has TRBV5-1 and TRBJ2-1; D remains ambiguous. The CDR3 is 17 residues long. Trimming shortened V by 0 bases and J by 2 bases, and 15 bases separated the two germline ends. Germline-derived CDR1 and CDR2 are SGHRS and YFSETQ. The CDR3 is CASSLVVESFPYNEQFF. The CDR3 nucleotides read TGCGCCAGCAGCTTGGTGGTAGAGAGCTTTCCCTACAATGAGCAGTTCTTC.

CDR3 DNA sequence: TGTGCCAGCAGTGAACCGGGACTAGCGGGGGAGGAGTACTTC. Translating gives CASSEPGLAGEEYF. The J gene is TRBJ2-7, the V gene TRBV25-1; 14 bases map to TRBD2. The CDR3 is made up of 14 amino acids. Germline CDR1 reads MGHDK; CDR2 reads SYGVNS. The junction had 5 bases not matched to a gene; V was cut back by 2 bases and J by 11 bases.